The clone carrying this T cell receptor (beta chain) has ten or more counts. Its antigen is currently unknown. The CDR3 regions of TCR beta were amplified from RNA transcripts. An initial round of RT-PCR targeting the TCR CDR3 relied on the HTBI primer set. TCRdb itself ran the multiplex PCR reads through MiXCR, one entry per CDR3 protein. There are approximately 430,000 distinct CDR3 sequences in the sample; about 15% occur only once, and about 13% lies in the top ten. The data were obtained in a study of T cells in Graves' hyperthyroidism and ophthalmopathy. Findings and caveats of the study: Before onset, by a median of approximately 6.2 months, the model predicted ophthalmopathy. Separation of ophthalmopathy from stable hyperthyroidism was achieved by a 13 V-J model.

The CDR3 runs 14 residues. Trimming took off 0 bases at V and 7 bases at J, with 10 bases between the two ends. Looked up from germline, CDR1 is LGHDT and CDR2 is YNNKEL (reference sequence). Material for sequencing was blood. The origin of this receptor is a man aged 18-30 years with Graves' ophthalmopathy. The rearrangement joins TRBV3-1 to TRBJ2-1; D unclear. The CDR3 nucleotides are TGTGCCAGCAGCCAAGAAGGATCAAAAAATGAGCAGTTCTTC. Translation gives CASSQEGSKNEQFF.